The sequence of this T cell receptor (beta chain) was determined in a study of blood T cell repertoires in COVID-19. In the study overall: From T cells, B-cell-depleted T cells, or PBMCs came the material, which was cDNA or gDNA.

Trimming cost V 0 bases and J 6 bases; bases outside gene matches: 3. CDR1 is SGDLS, CDR2 YYNGEE, per germline. The CDR3 is made up of 15 amino acids. The protocol was immunoSEQ multiplex PCR, while the TCRdb copy is restricted to in-frame clones and leaves out a portion. The sample yields about 280,000 clones, roughly 87% seen once. As for this clone: This same CDR3 is encoded by further DNA sequences in the sample.

The clonotype comes from a woman aged 45-59 years who had recovered from COVID-19. The sequencing sample was made of peripheral blood. The gene calls are TRBV9 and TRBJ2-2; 9 bases match TRBD2. DNA for the CDR3: TGTGCCAGCAGCGTAGCTAGCGGGACTGCCGGGGAGCTGTTTTTT. It specifies CASSVASGTAGELFF.